These 24 T cell receptor beta chains came from one sample sequenced in a study of glioma-infiltrating T cells. Amplification of TCR alpha and beta CDR3 regions from RNA used iRepertoire nested multiplex PCR. Using its own MiXCR run on the multiplex PCR reads, TCRdb lists one record per CDR3 protein. The table has 100,000 to 150,000 distinct CDR3 sequences, around 23% seen once; the top ten hold 12% to 15%. Sequencing was carried out using glioma tissue, nonneoplastic brain tissue, or PBMCs (not recorded which). All receptors come from a human donor with low-grade glioma or glioblastoma, undergoing nonglioma brain surgery, or in good health (not recorded which).

A word on this clonotype: A clone one base away is much larger, so this may be a read error. V and J are TRBV6-5 and TRBJ1-2, with D unresolved. This CDR3 has 17 amino acids. Germline CDR1 reads MNHEY; CDR2 reads SVGAGI. DNA of the CDR3: TGTGCCATCAGTGACGAAATCTGGGTCCGCGATGACTATGGCTACACCTTC. Residues: CAISDEIWVRDDYGYTF.

The chain links TRBV19 to TRBJ2-7; TRBD1 is a possible D gene (7 bases). CDR1 is LNHDA, CDR2 SQIVND, per germline (reference sequence). Trimming took off 10 bases at V and 3 bases at J, with 16 bases between the two ends. The CDR3 is 13 residues long. CDR3 in DNA: TGTGCCACCAGGGGGGCCCCGAGCTACGAGCAGTACTTC. This encodes CATRGAPSYEQYF.

In its sample, this clonotype was seen a few times. The rearrangement joins TRBV12-3 or TRBV12-4 to TRBJ2-1; D unclear. The V end was cut by 9 bases, the J end by 7 bases, with 16 bases between. The CDR3 loop spans 13 amino acids. The CDR3 sequence is CASSPGRANEQFF. DNA of the CDR3: TGTGCCAGTAGCCCAGGTCGGGCAAATGAGCAGTTCTTC.

The rearrangement joins TRBV10-3 to TRBJ2-2; 9 nucleotides match TRBD2. The CDR3 consists of 13 residues. V lost 9 bases and J lost 4; bases outside the gene matches: 3. CDR1 is ENHRY and CDR2 is SYGVKD in the germline V gene. The CDR3 protein is CAIGTSPTGELFF. In DNA form, the CDR3 reads TGTGCCATTGGGACTAGCCCCACCGGGGAGCTGTTTTTT.

Ten or more counts support this clonotype. CDR3 coding DNA: TGTGCCAGCAGCTTGGGGGGAATAGCCTACGAGCAGTACTTC. As protein: CASSLGGIAYEQYF. The chain combines TRBV7-2 with TRBJ2-7, with a possible D match to TRBD2 (6 bases). Per germline, CDR1 SGHTA and CDR2 FQGNSA. Deletions cut 3 bases from V and 2 bases from J, with 11 bases between. This CDR3 is 14 amino acids long.

This clonotype was detected many times. This chain uses TRBV7-2 with TRBJ1-2, with a possible D match to TRBD1 (6 bases). V was clipped by 5 bases and J by 5 bases, with 24 bases between them. In germline, CDR1 is SGHTA, CDR2 FQGNSA. This CDR3 spans 17 amino acids. The DNA for the CDR3 is TGTGCCAGCAGCCCTAGGGCGACAGGTTTGGCCCTATATGGCTACACCTTC. Encoded protein: CASSPRATGLALYGYTF.

The sample holds many counts of this clonotype. The rearrangement joins TRBV6-2 or TRBV6-3 to TRBJ2-7; D is tentatively TRBD1 or TRBD2 (5 bases each). Germline V gives CDR1 MNHEY, CDR2 SVGEGT. This CDR3 contains 16 residues. Trimming stripped 0 bases from V and 6 bases from J, with 18 bases between. The CDR3 nucleotides are TGTGCCAGCAGTTACTCGGCAGGGACGATGCTCGGCGAGCAGTACTTC. This codes for CASSYSAGTMLGEQYF.

This clonotype was counted a few times. This sequence joins TRBV7-9 and TRBJ2-1, with D possibly called TRBD1 or TRBD2 (6 bases each). The V end lost 2 bases, the J end lost 6 bases, and 23 bases lay between the germline ends. The CDR3 has 18 amino acids. The germline gives CDR1 SEHNR, CDR2 FQNEAQ (reference sequence). The CDR3 loop is CASSLRGAEGARGNEQFF. DNA for the CDR3: TGTGCCAGCAGCTTAAGGGGGGCGGAGGGTGCCCGAGGCAATGAGCAGTTCTTC.

J is TRBJ1-6 and V is TRBV12-3 or TRBV12-4; 7 nucleotides match TRBD1. CDR3 length equals 15 residues. The J segment lost 6 bases and the V segment lost 1 base, leaving 3 bases of the junction unmatched. CDR3 loop: CASSLGGTANSPLHF. The CDR3 DNA reads as TGTGCCAGCAGTTTAGGAGGGACAGCTAATTCACCCCTCCACTTT.

With regard to this clonotype: Given a much more abundant clone one base away, this may be a read error. This CDR3 is missing its conserved last phenylalanine or tryptophan, likely due to a read error. The chain uses TRBV2 and TRBJ1-2; weak D call: TRBD1 (6 bases). Trimming shortened V by 2 bases and J by 4 bases, and 8 bases separated the two germline ends. This CDR3 contains 13 residues. CDR1 is SNHLY, CDR2 FYNNEI, per germline. CDR3: CASSEWTAYGYTL. The CDR3 nucleotides read TGTGCCAGCAGTGAATGGACAGCCTATGGCTACACCCTC.

Regarding this clonotype: This sequence may be a read error, since a much larger clone differs from it by one base. The rearrangement uses TRBV7-2 and TRBJ2-6, with D unclear. V was cut by 7 bases and J by 0 bases, with 16 bases left in between. The CDR3 is 17 residues long. Per germline, CDR1 SGHTA and CDR2 FQGNSA. The CDR3 region has the DNA TGTGCCAGCATTCCAACCGTCCTTCTCTCTGGGGCCAACGTCCTGACTTTC. Translation: CASIPTVLLSGANVLTF.

To note about this clonotype: One base away lies a much larger clone, so this may be a sequencing read error. The chain carries TRBV7-9 and TRBJ2-1; D gene uncertain. Germline CDR1 is SEHNR and CDR2 is FQNEAQ (reference sequence). The CDR3 length is 13 residues. The CDR3 reads CASRLGDYNEQFF. The DNA for the CDR3 is TGTGCCAGCCGCTTGGGCGACTACAATGAGCAGTTCTTC.

Many counts were recorded for this clonotype. The J gene is TRBJ2-1, the V gene TRBV7-9; possibly TRBD1 for D (5 bases). The CDR3 length is 16 residues. The V end lost 3 bases, the J end lost 2 bases, and 14 bases lay between the germline ends. Germline-derived CDR1 and CDR2 are SEHNR and FQNEAQ (reference sequence). In DNA form, the CDR3 reads TGTGCCAGCAGCTTTACCTCGACAGCCGCCTACAATGAGCAGTTCTTC. Amino acid sequence: CASSFTSTAAYNEQFF.

The chain carries TRBV4-1 and TRBJ2-5, with TRBD1 as a possible D gene (6 bases). V lost 3 bases, J lost 3 bases, and 11 bases lay in between. The CDR3 has 14 residues. Germline assignment: CDR1 MGHRA and CDR2 YSYEKL. The CDR3 sequence: CASSQDQGKETQYF. DNA for the CDR3: TGCGCCAGCAGCCAGGACCAGGGGAAAGAGACCCAGTACTTC.

This clonotype appeared a few times. The chain uses TRBV5-4 and TRBJ1-1, with 7 bases identical to TRBD1. The V and J ends lost 4 bases and 6 bases, in that order; junction bases with no gene match: 15. Germline V gives CDR1 SGHNT, CDR2 YYREEE (reference sequence). This CDR3 comprises 16 residues. The CDR3 DNA follows: TGTGCCAGCAGCGCGGGGACAGCAATAATAAACGCTGAAGCTTTCTTT. It specifies CASSAGTAIINAEAFF.

Of note for this clonotype: One base away lies a much larger clone, so this may be a sequencing read error. The rearrangement joins TRBV18 to TRBJ2-7, with unresolved D. The germline V and J ends were trimmed by 1 base and 4 bases, with 14 bases remaining between them. Germline V gene lookup returns CDR1 KGHSH and CDR2 LQKENI. The CDR3 contains 15 residues. The CDR3 region has the DNA TGTGCCAGCTCACCACAGTCCTTAGGGAAATACGAGCAGTACTTC. As protein: CASSPQSLGKYEQYF.

This clonotype was recorded many times. The chain couples TRBV6-1 to TRBJ2-1; tentative D call: TRBD1 (6 bases). Between the trimmed V and J ends, which lost 8 bases and 0 bases, there was a span of 11 bases. The CDR3 runs to 14 residues. Per germline, CDR1 MNHNS and CDR2 SASEGT. The CDR3, as DNA: TGTGCCAGCCGGGACACGAGCTCCTACAATGAGCAGTTCTTC. Translated: CASRDTSSYNEQFF.

The sample holds many counts of this clonotype. The rearrangement joins TRBV6-1 to TRBJ1-1, with 7 bases matching TRBD1. V was pared by 6 bases and J by 6 bases, with 7 bases of the junction left unmatched. The CDR3 covers 13 residues. Germline V CDR1 and CDR2: MNHNS, SASEGT. This CDR3 reads CASRKTGQPEAFF. The DNA of the CDR3 is TGTGCCAGCAGGAAGACAGGGCAACCTGAAGCTTTCTTT.

The chain joins TRBV11-2 to TRBJ2-7; D may correspond to TRBD1 or TRBD2 (5 bases each). The CDR3 length is 16 residues. Trimming removed 0 bases at V and 4 bases at J, with 16 bases between. Germline values: CDR1 SGHAT, CDR2 FQNNGV. The CDR3 region is CASSLDSDLAGYEQYF. The CDR3 DNA sequence: TGTGCCAGCAGCTTAGATTCAGATCTAGCAGGGTACGAGCAGTACTTC.

This clonotype was counted many times. This chain joins TRBV7-6 and TRBJ1-3; maybe TRBD1 (5 bases). V lost 9 bases and J lost 1, with 13 bases in between. CDR3 length equals 14 residues. Germline loops: CDR1 SGHVS, CDR2 FNYEAQ. This CDR3 is CASGGGISGNTIYF. In DNA form, the CDR3 reads TGTGCCAGTGGGGGGGGTATATCTGGAAACACCATATATTTT.

This clonotype was observed at least ten times. The chain joins TRBV7-6 to TRBJ2-7; TRBD2 is a possible D gene (5 bases). With 6 bases removed from V and 2 bases from J, the gap between germline ends came to 26 bases. The CDR3 loop spans 18 amino acids. CDR1 is SGHVS, CDR2 FNYEAQ, per germline. The CDR3: CASSTRPGEAFPPYEQYF. The CDR3, as DNA: TGTGCCAGCAGTACGCGGCCCGGGGAAGCGTTCCCCCCCTACGAGCAGTACTTC.

Ten or more counts support this clonotype. The chain is built from TRBV7-2 and TRBJ2-5; D remains unclear. The CDR3 extends over 17 amino acids. CDR1 and CDR2 from the germline V gene are SGHTA and FQGNSA. Deletions cut 5 bases from V and 1 base from J, with 20 bases between. DNA for the CDR3: TGTGCCAGCAGCCCTCGAGGCACCCAAATTATCCAAGAGACCCAGTACTTC. It codes for CASSPRGTQIIQETQYF. Supplemented by reference TRBV7-2 and TRBJ2-5, the full variable domain reads GAGVSQSPSNKVTEKGKDVELRCDPISGHTALYWYRQSLGQGLEFLIYFQGNSAPDKSGLPSDRFSAERTGGSVSTLTIQRTQQEDSAVYLCASSPRGTQIIQETQYFGPGTRLLVL.

This clonotype came up many times. The V gene is TRBV6-1, the J gene TRBJ1-5; D gene unclear. Germline V gene data show CDR1 as MNHNS and CDR2 as SASEGT. The CDR3 sequence is 15 residues long. Trimming removed 3 bases at V and 0 bases at J, with 9 bases between. In DNA, the CDR3 is TGTGCCAGCAGTGAGGACTACAATAGCAATCAGCCCCAGCATTTT. Amino acids: CASSEDYNSNQPQHF.

This clonotype occurred many times. The chain uses TRBV4-2 and TRBJ2-7, with 7 bases that match TRBD2. Germline lookup yields CDR1 LGHNA and CDR2 YNFKEQ. The junction had 8 bases not matched to a gene; V was cut back by 0 bases and J by 3 bases. The length of the CDR3 is 16 residues. The CDR3 DNA follows: TGTGCCAGCAGCCAAGAATGGAGCGGGGAGTTCTACGAGCAGTACTTC. This codes for CASSQEWSGEFYEQYF.